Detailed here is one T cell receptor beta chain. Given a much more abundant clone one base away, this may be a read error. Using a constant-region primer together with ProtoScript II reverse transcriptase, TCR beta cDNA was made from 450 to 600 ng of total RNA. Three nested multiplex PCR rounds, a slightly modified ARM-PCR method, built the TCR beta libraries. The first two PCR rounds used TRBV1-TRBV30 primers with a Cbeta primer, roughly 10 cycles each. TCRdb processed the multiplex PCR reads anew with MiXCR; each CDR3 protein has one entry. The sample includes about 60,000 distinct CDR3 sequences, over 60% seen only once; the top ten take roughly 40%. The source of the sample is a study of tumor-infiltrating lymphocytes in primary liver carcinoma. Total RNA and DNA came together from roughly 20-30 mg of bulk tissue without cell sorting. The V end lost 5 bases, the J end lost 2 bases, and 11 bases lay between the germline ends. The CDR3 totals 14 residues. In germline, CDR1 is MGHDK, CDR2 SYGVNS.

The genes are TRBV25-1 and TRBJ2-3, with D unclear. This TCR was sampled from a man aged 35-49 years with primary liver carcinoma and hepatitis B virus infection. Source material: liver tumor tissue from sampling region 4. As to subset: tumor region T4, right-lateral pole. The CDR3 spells CASSLERATDTQYF. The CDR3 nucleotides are TGTGCCAGCAGTCTTGAGAGAGCCACAGATACGCAGTATTTT.